The 16 T cell receptor beta chains below all came from one sample that was sequenced in a study of human T cells and chemical hapten exposure. Time point here: patch test 3, about 24 weeks after DPC sensitization. Stated treatment: therapeutic diphenylcyclopropenone sensitization with weekly scalp DPC. Each CDR3 protein is one row after TCRdb ran MiXCR on the RACE reads. Here the sample spans approximately 97,000 distinct CDR3 sequences, roughly a quarter being singletons. The sequencing here drew on whole blood, taken in connection with sensitization to the hapten diphenylcyclopropenone (DPC). The receptor set was obtained from a man in his forties with alopecia areata. Some clones in this sample may be carry-over from other donors' samples.

This rearrangement joins TRBV28 to TRBJ2-7, with TRBD1 identical over 8 bases. Germline CDR1 reads MDHEN; CDR2 reads SYDVKM. The CDR3 has 13 amino acids. V shed 3 bases and J 3 bases; nucleotides not matched to a gene: 1. The CDR3 region is CASSFGQGYEQYF. The CDR3 bases are TGTGCCAGCAGTTTCGGACAGGGCTACGAGCAGTACTTC.

Only a few counts were recorded for this clonotype. CDR3 in amino acids: CSARPGVDTQYF. The CDR3 bases are TGCAGTGCTAGGCCCGGAGTCGATACGCAGTATTTT. The V call is TRBV20-1, the J call TRBJ2-3; D gene unclear. Germline V CDR1 and CDR2: DFQATT, SNEGSKA (reference sequence). This CDR3 contains 12 residues. The ends were cut back, 3 bases at V and 6 bases at J, with 10 bases in the middle.

This clonotype turned up a few times. One junction end does not reproduce the germline sequence, and a read error may be involved. The chain uses TRBV12-3 or TRBV12-4 and TRBJ2-7, with 8 nucleotides matching TRBD2. There are 13 residues in the CDR3. The CDR3 coding sequence is TGTGCCAGCAGTATAGCGGGGCCTGCCGAGCAGTACTTC. Residues: CASSIAGPAEQYF.

J is TRBJ2-5 and V is TRBV3-1; possible D gene TRBD2, 6 bases. V lost 1 base and J lost 5, with 17 bases in between. CDR3 length: 16 amino acids. Germline CDR1 is LGHDT and CDR2 is YNNKEL (reference sequence). Here the CDR3 reads CASSQVPPGVRETQYF. CDR3 bases: TGTGCCAGCAGCCAAGTTCCCCCGGGAGTACGTGAGACCCAGTACTTC.

This clonotype was recorded a few times. The chain couples TRBV25-1 to TRBJ2-5; D gene ambiguous. Trimming pared 3 bases from V and 4 bases from J, leaving 3 bases between. This CDR3 region has 11 residues. Germline V gene lookup returns CDR1 MGHDK and CDR2 SYGVNS. CDR3 in DNA: TGTGCCAGCAGTGAGCTAGAGACCCAGTACTTC. Its protein is CASSELETQYF.

CDR3 sequence reads: CSVVGQGGQETQYF. CDR3 nucleotide sequence: TGCAGCGTTGTGGGACAGGGTGGCCAAGAGACCCAGTACTTC. The genes are TRBV29-1 and TRBJ2-5, with 9 bases aligning to TRBD1. Germline V gene sequence: CDR1 SQVTM, CDR2 ANQGSEA. The CDR3 extends over 14 amino acids. V trimming: 4 bases; J trimming: 1 base; junction bases outside the gene matches: 4.

This clonotype has more than one count but fewer than ten. The rearrangement uses TRBV12-3 or TRBV12-4 and TRBJ1-2; D gene ambiguous. V lost 5 bases and J 0 bases, leaving 16 bases between the germline ends. The CDR3 runs 16 residues. The CDR3 nucleotides are TGTGCCAGCAGTCCCCAGGACTGGCGGGCTAACTATGGCTACACCTTC. Translation: CASSPQDWRANYGYTF.

The rearrangement joins TRBV7-6 to TRBJ2-5; 9 bases agree with TRBD1. After removal of 3 bases from V and 2 bases from J, the junction contained 4 bases not matched to a gene. Germline CDR1 SGHVS, CDR2 FNYEAQ. This CDR3 is 15 amino acids long. The CDR3 DNA reads TGTGCCAGCAGCTTGAGACAGGGGGGGCAAGAGACCCAGTACTTC. Translation: CASSLRQGGQETQYF. Full variable domain (remainder filled in from reference TRBV7-6 and TRBJ2-5): GAGVSQSPRYKVTKRGQDVALRCDPISGHVSLYWYRQALGQGPEFLTYFNYEAQQDKSGLPNDRFSAERPEGSISTLTIQRTEQRDSAMYRCASSLRQGGQETQYFGPGTRLLVL.

The chain links TRBV5-1 to TRBJ2-1; TRBD2 aligns across 10 bases. The V gene end was trimmed by 4 bases and the J gene end by 3 bases; junction bases not matched to a gene: 1. The CDR3 sequence is 14 residues long. CDR1 is SGHRS, CDR2 YFSETQ, per germline. The CDR3 loop reads CASSRTSGYNEQFF. The CDR3 region has the DNA TGCGCCAGCAGCCGGACTAGCGGCTACAATGAGCAGTTCTTC.

This clonotype was picked up a small number of times. The CDR3 nucleotides are TGTGCCAGCAGTTACTCTCGGACCCTGGGGACTGAAGCTTTCTTT. It yields the protein CASSYSRTLGTEAFF. The chain links TRBV6-5 to TRBJ1-1; no clear D. Germline CDR1 reads MNHEY; CDR2 reads SVGAGI. The CDR3 loop spans 15 amino acids. Trimming took 0 bases from V and 5 from J, leaving 13 bases between them.

This chain joins TRBV12-3 or TRBV12-4 and TRBJ2-1, with D possibly being TRBD2 (7 bases). V lost 7 bases, J lost 4 bases, and 20 bases lay in between. The CDR3 runs to 16 residues. CDR3 sequence (DNA): TGTGCCAGCACCTCGGTAGGGGGGAGGGTTTACAATGAGCAGTTCTTC. The encoded protein is CASTSVGGRVYNEQFF.

This chain links TRBV14 with TRBJ2-3; D unresolved. In germline, CDR1 is SGHDN, CDR2 FVKESK. V dropped 3 bases and J dropped 4 bases, with 8 bases sitting between them. This CDR3 contains 13 residues. The CDR3 here is CASSQQVADTQYF. Here the CDR3 DNA reads TGTGCCAGCAGCCAGCAGGTGGCAGATACGCAGTATTTT. The variable domain in full, with the rest retrieved from reference TRBV14 and TRBJ2-3, is EAGVTQFPSHSVIEKGQTVTLRCDPISGHDNLYWYRRVMGKEIKFLLHFVKESKQDESGMPNNRFLAERTGGTYSTLKVQPAELEDSGVYFCASSQQVADTQYFGPGTRLTVL.

This clonotype was counted only a few times. J is TRBJ1-1 and V is TRBV6-5; 9 bases match TRBD1. Trimming removed 2 bases from V and 2 bases from J; junction bases left unmatched: 6. Per germline, CDR1 MNHEY and CDR2 SVGAGI. There are 16 residues in the CDR3. CDR3 region: CASSYGRDRDNTEAFF. CDR3 nucleotides: TGTGCCAGCAGTTACGGTCGGGACAGGGATAACACTGAAGCTTTCTTT.

J is TRBJ1-1 and V is TRBV5-4, with D possibly matching TRBD1 (6 bases). Germline V gives CDR1 SGHNT, CDR2 YYREEE (reference sequence). The CDR3 runs to 13 residues. Trimming pared 0 bases from V and 5 bases from J, leaving 8 bases between. CDR3 nucleotide sequence: TGTGCCAGCAGCTTGGCAGGGGAGACTGAAGCTTTCTTT. Protein: CASSLAGETEAFF. Based on the CDR3 plus reference TRBV5-4 and TRBJ1-1, the full variable domain is ETGVTQSPTHLIKTRGQQVTLRCSSQSGHNTVSWYQQALGQGPQFIFQYYREEENGRGNFPPRFSGLQFPNYSSELNVNALELDDSALYLCASSLAGETEAFFGQGTRLTVV.

The chain has TRBV20-1 and TRBJ2-7; tentatively, D is TRBD1 (5 bases). Per the germline V gene, CDR1 is DFQATT and CDR2 is SNEGSKA (reference sequence). Deletions cut 3 bases from V and 2 bases from J, with 11 bases between. The CDR3 is 13 residues long. The CDR3 region has the DNA TGCAGTGCTAGGATTGGGGCTCCCTACGAGCAGTACTTC. Its protein product is CSARIGAPYEQYF.

This clonotype was seen a handful of times. The V and J genes are TRBV20-1 and TRBJ1-2; tentatively, D is TRBD1 (5 bases). CDR3 size: 15 residues. The germline gives CDR1 DFQATT, CDR2 SNEGSKA (reference sequence). V lost 4 bases and J 4 bases, leaving 19 bases between the germline ends. DNA of the CDR3: TGCAGTGCTACCTTACCGGGGGGGAGACTCTATGGCTACACCTTC. Amino acid sequence: CSATLPGGRLYGYTF.